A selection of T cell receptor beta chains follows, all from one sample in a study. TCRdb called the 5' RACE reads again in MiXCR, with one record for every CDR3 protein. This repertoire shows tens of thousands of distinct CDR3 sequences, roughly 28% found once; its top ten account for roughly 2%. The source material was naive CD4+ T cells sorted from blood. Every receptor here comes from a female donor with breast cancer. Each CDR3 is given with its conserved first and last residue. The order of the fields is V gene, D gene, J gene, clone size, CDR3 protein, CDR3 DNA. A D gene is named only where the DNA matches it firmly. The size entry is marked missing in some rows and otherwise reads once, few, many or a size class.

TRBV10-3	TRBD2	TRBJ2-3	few	CAISVSGGSTDTQYF	TGTGCCATCAGTGTGAGCGGGGGGAGCACAGATACGCAGTATTTT
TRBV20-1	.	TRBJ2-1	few	CRPVRDDFQDNEQFF	TGCAGACCTGTCCGGGACGATTTTCAGGACAATGAGCAGTTCTTC
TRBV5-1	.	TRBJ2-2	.	CTSSMGTYSGELFF	TGCACCAGCAGCATGGGGACATACTCCGGGGAGCTGTTTTTT
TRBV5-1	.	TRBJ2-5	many	CASSLEAGRTQYF	TGCGCCAGCAGCTTGGAGGCAGGTCGGACCCAGTACTTC
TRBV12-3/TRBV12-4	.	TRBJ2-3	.	CASSLDIPDTQYF	TGTGCCAGCAGTTTAGATATCCCAGATACGCAGTATTTT
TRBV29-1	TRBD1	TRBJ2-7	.	CSVGHDRAEQYF	TGCAGCGTTGGACACGACAGGGCCGAGCAGTACTTC
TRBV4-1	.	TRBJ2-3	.	CASSQVHLVYTDTQYF	TGCGCCAGCAGCCAAGTGCATCTAGTTTACACAGATACGCAGTATTTT
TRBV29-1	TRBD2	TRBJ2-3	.	CSVVLAGGPADTQYF	TGCAGCGTTGTTCTAGCGGGAGGGCCAGCAGATACGCAGTATTTT
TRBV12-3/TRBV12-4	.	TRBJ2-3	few	CASSLSDPTDTQYF	TGTGCCAGCAGTTTATCCGACCCCACAGATACGCAGTATTTT
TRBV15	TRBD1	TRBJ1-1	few	CATSAPDRVNTEAFF	TGTGCCACCAGCGCCCCGGACAGGGTTAACACTGAAGCTTTCTTT
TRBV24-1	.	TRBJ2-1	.	CATPPGEQFF	TGTGCCACCCCACCCGGTGAGCAGTTCTTC
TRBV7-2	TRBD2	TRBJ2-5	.	CASSLAGGWGLAGARETQYF	TGTGCCAGCAGCTTAGCGGGAGGATGGGGACTAGCGGGAGCACGGGAGACCCAGTACTTC
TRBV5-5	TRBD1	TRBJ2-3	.	CASSRDRGDTQYF	TGTGCCAGCAGTCGCGACAGGGGGGATACGCAGTATTTT